This T cell receptor (beta chain) comes out of a study of OX40 agonist ivuxolimab in advanced cancers. Study-wide context: Dose-escalation patients had hepatocellular carcinoma, melanoma, renal cell or head and neck cancer.

A note on this clone: What it recognizes is unknown.

Study conclusions and caveats: By week 6 at 0.1 to 3.0 mg/kg, blood CD4+ and CD8+ T cells had expanded clonally.

This CDR3 has 14 residues. Trimming removed 6 bases from V and 2 bases from J, with 13 bases in between. Looked up from germline, CDR1 is MNHEY and CDR2 is SMNVEV (reference sequence). Peripheral blood came from all dose cohorts at three timepoints. Some clones are missing from TCRdb's copy, which holds only in-frame ones; the method was immunoSEQ multiplex PCR. The sample lists some 40,000 clones; roughly 91% were seen once. This TCR was recovered from an adult with an advanced solid tumor such as melanoma, head and neck, liver or kidney cancer. The V and J genes are TRBV27 and TRBJ2-5, with D maybe TRBD2 (5 bases). Sequencing was performed on CD4+ or CD8+ T cells sorted from blood, taken in a trial of the OX40 agonist ivuxolimab. CDR3 in amino acids: CASSSVGAQETQYF. Here the CDR3 DNA reads TGTGCCAGCAGCTCCGTGGGAGCACAAGAGACCCAGTACTTC.